These 9 T cell receptor beta chains were sequenced from one sample in a study of blood T cell repertoires in COVID-19. Clones were sequenced by immunoSEQ multiplex PCR, and TCRdb holds only the in-frame ones, with some missing. Among around 170,000 clones, about 88% were seen once, and the ten largest hold roughly 2.9%. The sequenced material came from peripheral blood. Receptors originate from a young woman with active or convalescent COVID-19.

In its sample, this clone was seen once. V is TRBV2 and J is TRBJ2-1, with 9 bases fitting TRBD1. Germline V lookup: CDR1 SNHLY, CDR2 FYNNEI. CDR3 length: 15 amino acids. V lost 6 bases, J lost 6 bases, and 9 bases stayed unmatched. The CDR3 reads CASSPTRTGVNEQFF. The DNA for the CDR3 is TGTGCCAGCAGCCCGACCCGGACAGGGGTCAATGAGCAGTTCTTC. The whole variable domain, remainder taken from reference TRBV2 and TRBJ2-1, is EPEVTQTPSHQVTQMGQEVILRCVPISNHLYFYWYRQILGQKVEFLVSFYNNEISEKSEIFDDQFSVERPDGSNFTLKIRSTKLEDSAMYFCASSPTRTGVNEQFFGPGTRLTVL.

In its sample, this clone was seen once. The CDR3 is CASRRDLANEQFF. For the CDR3, the DNA is TGTGCCAGTAGGAGGGATCTGGCGAATGAGCAGTTCTTC. The V call is TRBV19, the J call TRBJ2-1; D is perhaps TRBD2 (5 bases). V was shortened by 6 bases and J by 7 bases, with 13 bases between the two germline ends. There are 13 residues in the CDR3. CDR1 is LNHDA, CDR2 SQIVND, per germline (reference sequence). Looking up the rest from reference TRBV19 and TRBJ2-1 gives the full variable domain: DGGITQSPKYLFRKEGQNVTLSCEQNLNHDAMYWYRQDPGQGLRLIYYSQIVNDFQKGDIAEGYSVSREKKESFPLTVTSAQKNPTAFYLCASRRDLANEQFFGPGTRLTVL.

The chain carries TRBV4-1 and TRBJ2-3, with 9 bases identical to TRBD2. CDR3 size: 16 residues. After removal of 0 bases from V and 4 bases from J, the junction contained 5 bases not matched to a gene. CDR1 is MGHRA and CDR2 is YSYEKL in the germline V gene. The CDR3 coding sequence is TGCGCCAGCAGCCAAGACCGGGCGGGGGGGCCAGATACGCAGTATTTT. This sequence encodes CASSQDRAGGPDTQYF.

This clone was found a few times. The V gene is TRBV19, the J gene TRBJ1-5, with D unclear. V was pared by 6 bases and J by 4 bases, with 10 bases between. CDR1 is LNHDA and CDR2 is SQIVND in the germline V gene (reference sequence). The CDR3 spans 13 residues. CDR3 loop: CASSGYGNQPQHF. CDR3 DNA sequence: TGTGCCAGTAGCGGGTACGGGAATCAGCCCCAGCATTTT.

The CDR3 DNA reads as TGTGCCAGCAGCTTAGTGGGGCAGGGGAGCTATGGCTACACCTTC. Its translation: CASSLVGQGSYGYTF. The chain couples TRBV11-2 to TRBJ1-2; possibly TRBD1 for D (6 bases). The CDR3 runs to 15 residues. The germline V and J ends were trimmed by 1 base and 4 bases, with 13 bases remaining between them. Germline lookup yields CDR1 SGHAT and CDR2 FQNNGV.

This chain connects TRBV18 to TRBJ2-7; 7 bases match TRBD1. The CDR3 contains 16 residues. V lost 4 bases and J lost 0; bases outside the gene matches: 9. Germline V gene data show CDR1 as KGHSH and CDR2 as LQKENI. The CDR3 here is CASSQTGPSVSYEQYF. The CDR3 nucleotides are TGTGCCAGCTCACAGACAGGGCCTTCAGTCTCCTACGAGCAGTACTTC.

The V gene is TRBV7-9, the J gene TRBJ2-6, with 9 bases aligning to TRBD1. The CDR3 has 16 residues. The germline V gene has CDR1 SEHNR and CDR2 FQNEAQ (reference sequence). Trimming at V came to 6 bases and at J to 1 base, leaving 4 bases not matched to a gene. DNA for the CDR3: TGTGCCAGCAGGGGACAGGGCATATCTGGGGCCAACGTCCTGACTTTC. Protein: CASRGQGISGANVLTF.

This clone was detected only a few times. The chain employs TRBV11-2 and TRBJ1-5; D call uncertain. Per germline, CDR1 SGHAT and CDR2 FQNNGV. Trimming stripped 4 bases from V and 1 base from J, with 8 bases between. The CDR3 length is 14 residues. This CDR3 is CASSSLQSNQPQHF. The CDR3, as DNA: TGTGCCAGCAGCTCATTACAAAGCAATCAGCCCCAGCATTTT.

This clone is a singleton in its sample. The rearrangement links TRBV24-1 to TRBJ2-3; no definite D call. Per germline, CDR1 KGHDR and CDR2 SFDVKD. This CDR3 is 12 amino acids long. The germline V and J ends were trimmed by 7 bases and 4 bases, with 8 bases remaining between them. CDR3 nucleotide sequence: TGTGCCACCAGCGACGAGGCAGATACGCAGTATTTT. Translating gives CATSDEADTQYF.